The 7 T cell receptor beta chains presented below share a single source sample, sequenced in a study of CD8 T cells in ankylosing spondylitis. MiXCR was run by TCRdb on the 5' RACE reads, yielding one entry per CDR3 protein. The sample carries about 360,000 distinct CDR3 sequences, approximately 20% recorded once. Sequencing was done on a sample of blood, either unsorted or a sorted T cell fraction (not recorded which). Receptors originate from a male donor with ankylosing spondylitis or in good health (not recorded which).

V usage is TRBV28 and J usage is TRBJ2-7; D is undetermined. The CDR3 contains 13 residues. With 5 bases removed from V and 3 bases from J, the gap between germline ends came to 11 bases. The germline gives CDR1 MDHEN, CDR2 SYDVKM. The CDR3 region is CASSRKGNYEQYF. The CDR3 DNA follows: TGTGCCAGCAGTAGAAAGGGAAACTACGAGCAGTACTTC.

In this sample, this clonotype turned up a few times. This chain connects TRBV20-1 to TRBJ2-1; D could derive from TRBD1 or TRBD2 (6 bases each). V was cut by 3 bases and J by 1 base, with 10 bases left in between. The CDR3 runs to 14 residues. Germline assignment: CDR1 DFQATT and CDR2 SNEGSKA (reference sequence). DNA of the CDR3: TGCAGTGCTAGGGGGGGCGAGTCCTACAATGAGCAGTTCTTC. This sequence encodes CSARGGESYNEQFF.

This clonotype was observed a few times. The CDR3 loop reads CASSLAGVAYEQYF. CDR3 DNA sequence: TGTGCCAGCAGTTTAGCAGGGGTAGCCTACGAGCAGTACTTC. The chain uses TRBV12-3 or TRBV12-4 and TRBJ2-7; possibly TRBD1 for D (5 bases). V was shortened by 0 bases and J by 2 bases, with 8 bases between the two germline ends. The CDR3 is 14 residues long.

This clonotype showed up just once. The V gene is TRBV18, the J gene TRBJ2-1; TRBD2 matches at 8 bases. The V and J ends lost 3 bases and 3 bases, in that order; junction bases with no gene match: 10. CDR3 length: 17 amino acids. Germline-derived CDR1 and CDR2 are KGHSH and LQKENI. CDR3 sequence (DNA): TGTGCCAGCTCACCGAACGTTATCGGGGGGGGCTACAATGAGCAGTTCTTC. Its protein is CASSPNVIGGGYNEQFF.

The chain recombines TRBV27 with TRBJ2-1; 8 nucleotides match TRBD1. From germline, CDR1 is MNHEY and CDR2 SMNVEV (reference sequence). The CDR3 extends over 18 amino acids. J gave up 3 bases and V 6 bases, and 16 bases lay outside the gene matches. CDR3 region: CASSRFELGQGNYNEQFF. DNA for the CDR3: TGTGCCAGCAGCCGGTTTGAGTTAGGACAGGGAAACTACAATGAGCAGTTCTTC.

This clonotype turned up a few times. The chain is built from TRBV19 and TRBJ2-5; 9 positions match TRBD1. CDR1 and CDR2 (germline): LNHDA, SQIVND (reference sequence). The CDR3 extends over 16 amino acids. V was clipped by 10 bases and J by 2 bases; unmatched bases: 14. This CDR3 reads CATPSPFDRGQETQYF. The CDR3 coding sequence is TGTGCCACCCCTAGCCCTTTCGACAGGGGGCAAGAGACCCAGTACTTC.

This clonotype was detected only a few times. This sequence joins TRBV5-4 and TRBJ2-7; 10 nucleotides align to TRBD1. The V gene's germline CDR1 is SGHNT and CDR2 YYREEE (reference sequence). The junction had 9 bases not matched to a gene; V was cut back by 0 bases and J by 3 bases. The CDR3 has 17 residues. DNA of the CDR3: TGTGCCAGCAGCTTGGACGGGACAGGGGCGATTTACTACGAGCAGTACTTC. Translation: CASSLDGTGAIYYEQYF.